This passage covers 15 T cell receptor beta chains from one sample sequenced in a study of T cell responses to AZD1222 COVID-19 vaccine. Sequenced by immunoSEQ multiplex PCR; TCRdb stores in-frame clones only, minus some. The table records under 300,000 clones, approximately 95% of them present only once. The sample consisted of peripheral blood, taken on day 0 of AZD1222 vaccination. The receptor set was obtained from an adult in good health.

The chain employs TRBV2 and TRBJ1-5, with D possibly matching TRBD1 (5 bases). The CDR3 has 18 residues. Looked up from germline, CDR1 is SNHLY and CDR2 is FYNNEI. Deletions cut 5 bases from V and 0 bases from J, with 20 bases between. The CDR3 nucleotides are TGTGCCAGCAGTCCTACTCCTAAGCCCGGGGGTAGCAATCAGCCCCAGCATTTT. Its translation: CASSPTPKPGGSNQPQHF.

The rearrangement joins TRBV28 to TRBJ2-7; D may match TRBD1 or TRBD2 (5 bases each). Germline assignment: CDR1 MDHEN and CDR2 SYDVKM. Deletions cut 3 bases from V and 7 bases from J, with 13 bases between. There are 13 residues in the CDR3. The CDR3 DNA sequence: TGTGCCAGCAGTTTGCAAGGGGAGAAAGAGCAGTACTTC. Translation gives CASSLQGEKEQYF.

The CDR3 sequence is CASSARGVQYF. The CDR3 DNA sequence: TGTGCCAGCAGCGCGAGGGGGGTGCAGTACTTC. The rearrangement joins TRBV12-3 or TRBV12-4 to TRBJ2-7; D may correspond to TRBD1 or TRBD2 (6 bases each). The length of the CDR3 is 11 residues. V gave up 6 bases and J gave up 9 bases, with 12 bases separating them.

V is TRBV7-9 and J is TRBJ1-5; 8 bases map to TRBD1. The CDR3 is 15 amino acids. V lost 3 bases and J lost 6; bases outside the gene matches: 7. Germline V gene sequence: CDR1 SEHNR, CDR2 FQNEAQ (reference sequence). Here the CDR3 reads CASSLGTGLGQPQHF. The CDR3 DNA is TGTGCCAGCAGCTTGGGGACAGGCCTCGGTCAGCCCCAGCATTTT.

The table lists this clone with a count of one. This chain uses TRBV28 with TRBJ1-2, with 10 bases fitting TRBD1. This CDR3 is built from 13 residues. The germline V gene has CDR1 MDHEN and CDR2 SYDVKM. V lost 4 bases and J lost 7; bases outside the gene matches: 3. CDR3 sequence reads: CASSSRQGAGYTF. CDR3 sequence (DNA): TGTGCCAGCAGTTCAAGACAGGGGGCTGGCTACACCTTC.

This clone came up once. The CDR3 nucleotides read TGTGCCAGCACCTATATCGGGGGCTCCTACGAGCAGTACTTC. Translation gives CASTYIGGSYEQYF. J is TRBJ2-7 and V is TRBV27; D is perhaps TRBD2 (6 bases). The V gene lost 7 bases and the J gene lost 0 bases, with 13 bases spanning the gap. CDR1 is MNHEY and CDR2 is SMNVEV in the germline V gene (reference sequence). CDR3 size: 14 residues.

This clone came up once. CDR3 nucleotides: TGTGCCAGCAGCTTATTTGGGAGACAGGGTGATCAGCCCCAGCATTTT. This gives the protein CASSLFGRQGDQPQHF. The chain recombines TRBV7-8 with TRBJ1-5; 7 bases line up with TRBD1. Per the germline V gene, CDR1 is SGHVS and CDR2 is FQNEAQ. With 2 bases clipped from V and 5 bases from J, the junction kept 9 bases outside the gene matches. CDR3 length: 16 residues. Combining the CDR3 with reference TRBV7-8 and TRBJ1-5 gives the whole variable domain GAGVSQSPRYKVAKRGQDVALRCDPISGHVSLFWYQQALGQGPEFLTYFQNEAQLDKSGLPSDRFFAERPEGSVSTLKIQRTQQEDSAVYLCASSLFGRQGDQPQHFGDGTRLSIL.

This chain joins TRBV19 and TRBJ1-4; unclear D gene. This CDR3 is built from 12 residues. Per the germline V gene, CDR1 is LNHDA and CDR2 is SQIVND (reference sequence). V dropped 7 bases and J dropped 6 bases, with 9 bases sitting between them. CDR3 coding DNA: TGTGCCAGTATGTCCGGGGATGAAAAACTGTTTTTT. Translating it yields CASMSGDEKLFF.

The V call is TRBV11-2, the J call TRBJ2-7; 9 bases are a match to TRBD2. The V gene's germline CDR1 is SGHAT and CDR2 FQNNGV. The CDR3 contains 15 residues. J lost 0 bases, V lost 5 bases, and 5 bases had no gene match. The DNA of the CDR3 is TGTGCCAGCAGCCCCGGACTAGCGAGCTCCTACGAGCAGTACTTC. Translating gives CASSPGLASSYEQYF.

The chain is built from TRBV14 and TRBJ1-1; TRBD1 might be the D (6 bases). V was trimmed by 0 bases and J by 11 bases, leaving 10 bases between them. This CDR3 region has 12 residues. In germline, CDR1 is SGHDN, CDR2 FVKESK. The chain's CDR3 is CASSQDQGMAFF. Here the CDR3 DNA reads TGTGCCAGCAGCCAAGATCAGGGGATGGCTTTCTTT.

This chain links TRBV2 with TRBJ2-7; D is possibly TRBD1 (5 bases). Per germline, CDR1 SNHLY and CDR2 FYNNEI. Trimming shortened V by 6 bases and J by 3 bases, and 9 bases separated the two germline ends. The CDR3 extends over 12 amino acids. The CDR3 here is CASRDTYYEQYF. As DNA, the CDR3 is TGTGCCAGCAGGGACACCTACTACGAGCAGTACTTC.

This chain uses TRBV28 with TRBJ2-4; either TRBD1 or TRBD2 may supply D (5 bases each). The germline V gene has CDR1 MDHEN and CDR2 SYDVKM. The CDR3 runs to 12 residues. V was cut by 7 bases and J by 6 bases, with 10 bases left in between. DNA for the CDR3: TGTGCCAGCATGGGGGATTCAAACATTCAGTACTTC. This codes for CASMGDSNIQYF. Together with reference TRBV28 and TRBJ2-4, the CDR3 gives the full variable domain: DVKVTQSSRYLVKRTGEKVFLECVQDMDHENMFWYRQDPGLGLRLIYFSYDVKMKEKGDIPEGYSVSREKKERFSLILESASTNQTSMYLCASMGDSNIQYFGAGTRLSVL.

The genes are TRBV7-9 and TRBJ2-2; unclear D gene. Trimming cost V 5 bases and J 7 bases, with 2 bases left between them. CDR1 SEHNR and CDR2 FQNEAQ come from the germline V gene (reference sequence). The CDR3 is made up of 10 amino acids. The CDR3 region is CASSRGELFF. Written as DNA, the CDR3 is TGTGCCAGCAGCCGCGGGGAGCTGTTTTTT.

To note about this clone: The sample holds other DNA sequences that translate to the same CDR3. The rearrangement uses TRBV11-2 and TRBJ2-2; no clear D. Germline V lookup: CDR1 SGHAT, CDR2 FQNNGV. CDR3 length: 13 amino acids. The ends were cut back, 3 bases at V and 4 bases at J, with 6 bases in the middle. CDR3 DNA sequence: TGTGCCAGCAGCTTGACCGGCACCGGGGAGCTGTTTTTT. Amino acids: CASSLTGTGELFF.

The V gene is TRBV20-1, the J gene TRBJ2-7, with TRBD2 matching 8 bases. Germline V CDR1 and CDR2: DFQATT, SNEGSKA (reference sequence). The ends lost 3 bases at V and 4 bases at J; junction bases unmatched: 5. This CDR3 has 13 amino acids. The CDR3 loop reads CSASSTSGYEQYF. The CDR3 DNA sequence: TGCAGTGCTAGTAGTACTAGCGGATACGAGCAGTACTTC.